The 29 T cell receptor beta chains given below trace back to one sample, sequenced in a study of vaccination and CD4 T cells after COVID-19. The treatment was: roughly ten-day PBMC culture with coronavirus spike peptide pools or control peptides (ViraFEST assay). One should note that the unexposed donor's CD4+ T cells were collected before the COVID-19 pandemic (2011-2018). Once obtained from cultured CD4+ T cells, the DNA was sequenced using the Oncomine TCR Beta short-read assay. TCRdb reanalysed the PCR reads using MiXCR and keeps one entry per CDR3 protein. The sample gives some 7,900 distinct CDR3 sequences, less than 30% of which show up once; approximately 30% is in the top ten. No cognate antigen is known for these TCRs. Material: CD4+ T cells from blood, cultured in vitro. These receptors were obtained from a human donor in good health.

This clonotype was counted between two and nine times. This rearrangement joins TRBV11-2 to TRBJ2-2; possibly TRBD1 for D (5 bases). Germline values: CDR1 SGHAT, CDR2 FQNNGV. CDR3 length: 15 residues. Between the trimmed V and J ends, which lost 3 bases and 2 bases, there was a span of 10 bases. The CDR3 nucleotides are TGTGCCAGCAGCTTTGACAGAGCAAACACCGGGGAGCTGTTTTTT. It specifies CASSFDRANTGELFF.

This clonotype was counted a single time. This may come from a read error, since a much larger clone is one base off. The chain carries TRBV27 and TRBJ1-2; no clear D. This CDR3 is built from 15 residues. Germline loops: CDR1 MNHEY, CDR2 SMNVEV (reference sequence). The CDR3 region has the DNA TGTGCCAGCACCGCCAGACCGGGAACTTTCTATGGCCACACCTTC. Its translation is CASTARPGTFYGHTF.

The table lists this clonotype with a few counts. The V call is TRBV20-1, the J call TRBJ1-2; D unresolved. CDR1 is DFQATT and CDR2 is SNEGSKA in the germline V gene (reference sequence). This CDR3 is 13 amino acids long. V lost 3 bases to trimming and J lost 7 bases, with 15 bases between them. This chain's CDR3 is CSASLRSPVGYTF. In DNA form, the CDR3 reads TGCAGTGCTAGTCTCAGATCACCCGTTGGCTACACCTTC.

The CDR3 reads CASSQGGTGVETQYF. The CDR3 nucleotides are TGTGCCAGCAGCCAAGGAGGGACAGGGGTGGAGACCCAGTACTTC. This chain links TRBV14 with TRBJ2-5; TRBD1 aligns across 10 bases. This CDR3 is built from 15 residues. The V segment lost 1 base and the J segment 5 bases; nucleotides outside the gene matches: 4. Germline V lookup: CDR1 SGHDN, CDR2 FVKESK.

The chain combines TRBV6-5 with TRBJ2-7; the D gene is possibly TRBD1 (5 bases). This CDR3 is built from 13 residues. Deletions cut 4 bases from V and 4 bases from J, with 11 bases between. From germline, CDR1 is MNHEY and CDR2 SVGAGI. In nucleotides, the CDR3 is TGTGCCAGCAGTTTGCTAGGGGATTACGAGCAGTACTTC. Amino acid sequence: CASSLLGDYEQYF.

The rearrangement uses TRBV7-9 and TRBJ1-1; 7 nucleotides align to TRBD1. The junction had 5 bases not matched to a gene; V was cut back by 5 bases and J by 2 bases. This CDR3 comprises 14 residues. Germline V gene data show CDR1 as SEHNR and CDR2 as FQNEAQ (reference sequence). In DNA, the CDR3 is TGTGCCAGCAGCCGACAGGGACGTAACACTGAAGCTTTCTTT. Protein sequence: CASSRQGRNTEAFF.

This clonotype has a handful of counts. The chain couples TRBV7-3 to TRBJ1-2, with TRBD1 as a possible D gene (5 bases). The V end was cut by 5 bases, the J end by 3 bases, with 10 bases between. The CDR3 runs to 13 residues. In germline, CDR1 is SGHTA, CDR2 FQGTGA. CDR3 in amino acids: CASSAGQDYGYTF. CDR3 nucleotide sequence: TGTGCCAGCAGCGCAGGACAAGACTATGGCTACACCTTC.

The chain is built from TRBV27 and TRBJ1-1, with 9 nucleotides matching TRBD1. The V gene end was trimmed by 3 bases and the J gene end by 8 bases; junction bases not matched to a gene: 7. CDR3 length: 14 amino acids. Per germline, CDR1 MNHEY and CDR2 SMNVEV (reference sequence). The CDR3: CASSLLGQGLEAFF. The DNA of the CDR3 is TGTGCCAGCAGTTTGCTAGGACAGGGGCTCGAAGCTTTCTTT.

This clonotype was counted a few times. The V and J genes are TRBV19 and TRBJ1-5; no firm D call. CDR1 LNHDA and CDR2 SQIVND come from the germline V gene (reference sequence). The CDR3 loop spans 14 amino acids. Trimming removed 10 bases at V and 3 bases at J, with 16 bases between. In DNA form, the CDR3 reads TGTGCCACCTCCACCGAGAGGCTCAATCAGCCCCAGCATTTT. Residues: CATSTERLNQPQHF.

V usage is TRBV6-1 and J usage is TRBJ2-4; maybe TRBD1 (6 bases). Looked up from germline, CDR1 is MNHNS and CDR2 is SASEGT. Deletions cut 8 bases from V and 2 bases from J, with 13 bases between. The CDR3 runs 14 residues. The CDR3 loop is CASVRQGSKNIQYF. CDR3 DNA sequence: TGTGCCAGCGTCCGGCAGGGGTCCAAAAACATTCAGTACTTC.

By sample fraction, this clonotype is medium-sized. The CDR3 DNA reads TGTGCCAGCAGGACATACGAGGGGCAAGGCTACACCTTC. The encoded protein is CASRTYEGQGYTF. The chain joins TRBV6-1 to TRBJ1-2, with TRBD1 as a possible D gene (5 bases). CDR1 is MNHNS, CDR2 SASEGT, per germline. CDR3 length: 13 residues. V was clipped by 6 bases and J by 8 bases, with 16 bases between them.

The CDR3 sequence: CASSQGQNTEAFF. CDR3 DNA sequence: TGTGCCAGCAGCCAAGGCCAGAACACTGAAGCTTTCTTT. This rearrangement joins TRBV11-3 to TRBJ1-1; D gene unclear. The germline V gene encodes CDR1 SGHNT and CDR2 YENEEA. CDR3 length equals 13 residues. Trimming took 5 bases from V and 1 from J, leaving 8 bases between them. Full variable domain (remainder filled in from reference TRBV11-3 and TRBJ1-1): EAGVVQSPRYKIIEKKQPVAFWCNPISGHNTLYWYLQNLGQGPELLIRYENEEAVDDSQLPKDRFSAERLKGVDSTLKIQPAELGDSAVYLCASSQGQNTEAFFGQGTRLTVV.

This clonotype appeared a few times. The gene calls are TRBV25-1 and TRBJ2-5, with TRBD1 as a possible D gene (6 bases). CDR1 is MGHDK and CDR2 is SYGVNS in the germline V gene. The CDR3 loop spans 17 amino acids. V lost 4 bases and J 1 base, leaving 19 bases between the germline ends. CDR3 sequence (DNA): TGTGCCAGCAGTGTTCCCCGATTCCGGGACACCCAAGAGACCCAGTACTTC. Translating it yields CASSVPRFRDTQETQYF. The complete variable domain, with remaining parts taken from reference TRBV25-1 and TRBJ2-5, reads EADIYQTPRYLVIGTGKKITLECSQTMGHDKMYWYQQDPGMELHLIHYSYGVNSTEKGDLSSESTVSRIRTEHFPLTLESARPSHTSQYLCASSVPRFRDTQETQYFGPGTRLLVL.

The chain recombines TRBV10-1 with TRBJ1-3; possibly TRBD1 for D (5 bases). Per germline, CDR1 WNHNN and CDR2 SYGVQD (reference sequence). V was cut by 4 bases and J by 1 base, with 11 bases left in between. The length of the CDR3 is 15 residues. CDR3: CASSATDSSGNTIYF. The CDR3 DNA follows: TGCGCCAGCAGTGCCACCGACAGTTCTGGAAACACCATATATTTT.

This clonotype was seen more than once but under ten times. CDR3 in DNA: TGTGCCAGCAGTCCCAGGGTTGGCTACACCTTC. It translates to CASSPRVGYTF. This chain uses TRBV6-1 with TRBJ1-2, with D tentatively TRBD1 (5 bases). V shed 5 bases and J shed 7 bases, with 8 bases lying between them. This CDR3 comprises 11 residues. In germline, CDR1 is MNHNS, CDR2 SASEGT.

This clonotype was detected only a few times. This chain connects TRBV19 to TRBJ1-1; 11 positions match TRBD1. The CDR3 length is 14 residues. Germline trimming cut 5 bases from V and 6 bases from J; bases unmatched to any gene: 5. CDR1 is LNHDA and CDR2 is SQIVND in the germline V gene (reference sequence). CDR3 residues: CASSLRDRGAEAFF. DNA for the CDR3: TGTGCCAGTAGTCTCCGGGACAGGGGGGCTGAAGCTTTCTTT.

This clonotype has just a few counts. The V and J genes are TRBV20-1 and TRBJ2-5; a possible D gene is TRBD2 (7 bases). The CDR3 totals 15 residues. Per germline, CDR1 DFQATT and CDR2 SNEGSKA (reference sequence). Trimming removed 5 bases at V and 5 bases at J, with 21 bases between. CDR3 amino acids: CSAGSAGHRWETQYF. The CDR3 coding sequence is TGCAGTGCTGGATCAGCGGGACACCGATGGGAGACCCAGTACTTC.

This clonotype was detected only a few times. One end of the junction fails to match germline, which may point to a read error. The chain recombines TRBV6-5 with TRBJ1-1; no definite D call. There are 11 residues in the CDR3. Germline assignment: CDR1 MNHEY and CDR2 SVGAGI. The CDR3 sequence is CASSYSMRADF. Here the CDR3 DNA reads TGTGCCAGCAGTTACTCGATGAGGGCAGACTTT.

In its sample, this clonotype was seen a few times. The chain combines TRBV24-1 with TRBJ2-7; the D gene is possibly TRBD1 (6 bases). This CDR3 has 13 amino acids. Germline CDR1 and CDR2: KGHDR and SFDVKD. Trimming left V 9 bases short and J 3 bases short, with 14 bases between. The CDR3: CATQRGDIYEQYF. Written as DNA, the CDR3 is TGTGCCACCCAACGAGGGGACATCTACGAGCAGTACTTC.

The table lists this clonotype with a few counts. The genes are TRBV10-3 and TRBJ2-2, with D perhaps matching TRBD1 (5 bases). Trimming removed 7 bases from V and 4 bases from J, with 19 bases in between. The CDR3 spans 16 residues. Germline CDR1 is ENHRY and CDR2 is SYGVKD. As DNA, the CDR3 is TGTGCCATCACACCTAGAGCACAGGTCTCCACCGGGGAGCTGTTTTTT. It encodes CAITPRAQVSTGELFF.

The sample holds a few counts of this clonotype. This chain uses TRBV7-8 with TRBJ1-3; the D gene is possibly TRBD1 (6 bases). The V end was cut by 5 bases, the J end by 2 bases, with 10 bases between. Per germline, CDR1 SGHVS and CDR2 FQNEAQ. The length of the CDR3 is 14 residues. The chain's CDR3 is CASSPQGAGNTIYF. Written as DNA, the CDR3 is TGTGCCAGCAGCCCACAGGGAGCTGGAAACACCATATATTTT.

This rearrangement joins TRBV7-3 to TRBJ2-7; D gene uncertain. The CDR3 totals 14 residues. Between the trimmed V and J ends, which lost 1 base and 0 bases, there was a span of 7 bases. Germline V gives CDR1 SGHTA, CDR2 FQGTGA. The CDR3 nucleotides read TGTGCCAGCAGCTTAAGTAGGGACTCCTACGAGCAGTACTTC. Its protein product is CASSLSRDSYEQYF. The full variable domain, in which reference TRBV7-3 and TRBJ2-7 provide the parts outside the CDR3, is GAGVSQTPSNKVTEKGKYVELRCDPISGHTALYWYRQSLGQGPEFLIYFQGTGAADDSGLPNDRFFAVRPEGSVSTLKIQRTERGDSAVYLCASSLSRDSYEQYFGPGTRLTVT.

The chain links TRBV20-1 to TRBJ2-1; possibly TRBD2 for D (7 bases). Trimming pared 2 bases from V and 8 bases from J, leaving 19 bases between. The length of the CDR3 is 15 residues. The germline gives CDR1 DFQATT, CDR2 SNEGSKA (reference sequence). Written as DNA, the CDR3 is TGCAGTGCTAGACCCCAGTCCGGGGGGCGCGATGAGCAGTTCTTC. As protein: CSARPQSGGRDEQFF.

In its sample, this clonotype was seen a few times. The chain combines TRBV12-3 or TRBV12-4 with TRBJ2-7; weak D call: TRBD2 (5 bases). Trimming removed 6 bases from V and 3 bases from J, with 9 bases in between. This CDR3 region has 12 residues. The CDR3 DNA follows: TGTGCCAGCAGCCCCGAGGGCTACGAGCAGTACTTC. Protein: CASSPEGYEQYF.

This clonotype has only a few counts. The CDR3 DNA is TGCAGTGCTAGAGGGGGGGGCATAAATCAGCCCCAGCATTTT. Translating it yields CSARGGGINQPQHF. This rearrangement joins TRBV20-1 to TRBJ1-5, with D perhaps TRBD1 (6 bases). Germline V gives CDR1 DFQATT, CDR2 SNEGSKA (reference sequence). This CDR3 is 14 amino acids long. The V end lost 1 base, the J end lost 4 bases, and 11 bases lay between the germline ends.

This clonotype was observed a handful of times. This chain uses TRBV7-6 with TRBJ2-5, with 12 bases lining up with TRBD2. Germline CDR1 is SGHVS and CDR2 is FNYEAQ. The junction had 7 bases not matched to a gene; V was cut back by 0 bases and J by 5 bases. This CDR3 is built from 17 residues. The CDR3 reads CASSLAPSGGAGETQYF. DNA for the CDR3: TGTGCCAGCAGCTTAGCCCCTAGCGGGGGGGCCGGGGAGACCCAGTACTTC.

In nucleotides, the CDR3 is TGCGCCAGCAGCCAAGGAATTGGTCCGGGGGGTACTGAAGCTTTCTTT. It specifies CASSQGIGPGGTEAFF. The chain joins TRBV4-1 to TRBJ1-1; possibly TRBD1 for D (5 bases). This CDR3 is 16 amino acids long. Germline values: CDR1 MGHRA, CDR2 YSYEKL. Trimming pared 1 base from V and 5 bases from J, leaving 17 bases between.

In its sample, this clonotype is medium-sized (0.01 to 0.1%). V and J are TRBV7-3 and TRBJ2-3, with D perhaps being TRBD1 or TRBD2 (5 bases each). Trimming cost V 0 bases and J 1 base, with 5 bases left between them. The CDR3 runs to 14 residues. Germline V lookup: CDR1 SGHTA, CDR2 FQGTGA. The CDR3 sequence: CASSLTGGTDTQYF. CDR3 sequence (DNA): TGTGCCAGCAGCTTAACGGGGGGCACAGATACGCAGTATTTT.

Written as DNA, the CDR3 is TGTGCCAGCAGCTTAATCGGGACTCCTGGCAACTATGGCTACACCTTC. It translates to CASSLIGTPGNYGYTF. The genes are TRBV5-6 and TRBJ1-2; D may be TRBD1 (5 bases). Germline V CDR1 and CDR2: SGHDT, YYEEEE. V gave up 2 bases and J gave up 2 bases, with 16 bases separating them. CDR3 length: 16 amino acids. Combining the CDR3 with reference TRBV5-6 and TRBJ1-2 gives the whole variable domain DAGVTQSPTHLIKTRGQQVTLRCSPKSGHDTVSWYQQALGQGPQFIFQYYEEEERQRGNFPDRFSGHQFPNYSSELNVNALLLGDSALYLCASSLIGTPGNYGYTFGSGTRLTVV.